The next 29 T cell receptor beta chains were all read from a single sample in a study of T cells in Graves' hyperthyroidism and ophthalmopathy. TCR beta CDR3 regions were amplified from RNA. TCR CDR3 underwent first-round RT-PCR with the HTBI primer set. From the multiplex PCR reads, TCRdb called clonotypes with MiXCR, one entry per CDR3 protein. This table has some 560,000 distinct CDR3 sequences, about 15% appearing once. The sequenced sample was blood. The receptors derive from a woman aged 40 to 50 with Graves' hyperthyroidism.

This clonotype was detected ten times or more. The DNA of the CDR3 is TGTGCCAGCAGCTTCCTGGGGACAGAAGCTTTCTTT. Its translation is CASSFLGTEAFF. The chain recombines TRBV7-2 with TRBJ1-1, with D tentatively TRBD1 (6 bases). This CDR3 region has 12 residues. Germline V gives CDR1 SGHTA, CDR2 FQGNSA. V was shortened by 3 bases and J by 8 bases, with 10 bases between the two germline ends.

This clonotype was counted many times. The rearrangement links TRBV3-1 to TRBJ1-1; D remains ambiguous. The CDR3 runs to 12 residues. Germline CDR1 reads LGHDT; CDR2 reads YNNKEL (reference sequence). Trimming left V 1 base short and J 11 bases short, with 11 bases between. CDR3 sequence (DNA): TGTGCCAGCAGCCAAGGCGCAGGTGGGGCTTTCTTT. This translates into CASSQGAGGAFF.

This chain uses TRBV18 with TRBJ2-3; unclear D gene. Germline-derived CDR1 and CDR2 are KGHSH and LQKENI. The ends were cut back, 5 bases at V and 3 bases at J, with 12 bases in the middle. CDR3 length: 14 residues. DNA of the CDR3: TGTGCCAGCTCAACGCAGCACCTTACAGATACGCAGTATTTT. Amino acid sequence: CASSTQHLTDTQYF.

In its sample, this clonotype was seen many times. The CDR3 reads CASSYRGNEQFF. DNA of the CDR3: TGTGCCAGCAGTTACAGGGGAAATGAGCAGTTCTTC. This rearrangement joins TRBV28 to TRBJ2-1; 7 bases are shared with TRBD1. Germline assignment: CDR1 MDHEN and CDR2 SYDVKM. The V gene end was trimmed by 4 bases and the J gene end by 7 bases; junction bases not matched to a gene: 1. The CDR3 loop spans 12 amino acids. The full variable domain, in which reference TRBV28 and TRBJ2-1 provide the parts outside the CDR3, is DVKVTQSSRYLVKRTGEKVFLECVQDMDHENMFWYRQDPGLGLRLIYFSYDVKMKEKGDIPEGYSVSREKKERFSLILESASTNQTSMYLCASSYRGNEQFFGPGTRLTVL.

This clonotype was seen a few times. One base away lies a much larger clone, so this may be a sequencing read error. This chain joins TRBV5-1 and TRBJ2-1; 7 positions agree with TRBD2. This CDR3 has 13 residues. Germline V gives CDR1 SGHRS, CDR2 YFSETQ. The CDR3 here is CASSFGTKDEQLF. The DNA for the CDR3 is TGCGCCAGCAGCTTCGGGACTAAAGATGAGCAGCTCTTC.

The V gene is TRBV19, the J gene TRBJ2-3, with D unclear. Trimming took off 3 bases at V and 4 bases at J, with 8 bases between the two ends. The V gene's germline CDR1 is LNHDA and CDR2 SQIVND (reference sequence). The CDR3 is 13 amino acids. The CDR3 DNA follows: TGTGCCAGTAGTATTGGTCTGGCAGATACGCAGTATTTT. This translates into CASSIGLADTQYF.

This clonotype came up many times. The rearrangement joins TRBV28 to TRBJ2-3; perhaps TRBD2 as D (6 bases). CDR1 is MDHEN and CDR2 is SYDVKM in the germline V gene. The CDR3 runs to 15 residues. The V and J ends lost 3 bases and 4 bases respectively, with 14 bases between them. The CDR3 protein is CASSFVGSGPDTQYF. The CDR3 nucleotides are TGTGCCAGCAGTTTCGTCGGAAGCGGGCCAGATACGCAGTATTTT. Complete variable domain (other parts from reference TRBV28 and TRBJ2-3): DVKVTQSSRYLVKRTGEKVFLECVQDMDHENMFWYRQDPGLGLRLIYFSYDVKMKEKGDIPEGYSVSREKKERFSLILESASTNQTSMYLCASSFVGSGPDTQYFGPGTRLTVL.

This clonotype was picked up one time. A read error may explain this, as a much larger clone is one base away. The genes are TRBV6-2 or TRBV6-3 and TRBJ2-1; D possibly corresponds to TRBD1 (7 bases). Germline V CDR1 and CDR2: MNHEY, SVGEGT. V gave up 4 bases and J gave up 5 bases, with 15 bases separating them. The CDR3 sequence is 15 residues long. Here the CDR3 reads CASSFQGGSHNEQFF. The CDR3 bases are TGTGCCAGCAGTTTCCAGGGGGGTTCCCACAATGAGCAGTTCTTC.

This clonotype was found a few times. The V call is TRBV10-2, the J call TRBJ2-1, with no clear D. This CDR3 has 14 amino acids. The germline V and J ends were trimmed by 7 bases and 1 base, with 11 bases remaining between them. CDR1 is WSHSY and CDR2 is SAAADI in the germline V gene. This chain's CDR3 is CASKDLDSYNEQFF. For the CDR3, the DNA is TGCGCCAGCAAGGACCTAGATTCCTACAATGAGCAGTTCTTC.

This clonotype was observed a handful of times. V is TRBV29-1 and J is TRBJ2-2, with 10 positions matching TRBD2. Germline CDR1 SQVTM, CDR2 ANQGSEA. The CDR3 length is 12 residues. DNA of the CDR3: TGCAGTTGTACTAGCGGGACAGGGGAGCTGTTTTTT. Amino acids: CSCTSGTGELFF.

This clonotype was seen repeatedly, ten times or more. The V call is TRBV10-3, the J call TRBJ1-2, with a possible D match to TRBD1 (5 bases). The CDR3 has 15 amino acids. CDR1 and CDR2 from the germline V gene are ENHRY and SYGVKD. Trimming shortened V by 6 bases and J by 7 bases, and 21 bases separated the two germline ends. DNA of the CDR3: TGTGCCATCAGGCCCGGGGGGACGTCTGCTTCTGGCTACACCTTC. As protein: CAIRPGGTSASGYTF.

This clonotype was counted ten times or more. The V and J genes are TRBV18 and TRBJ2-7; TRBD1 matches at 10 bases. The V and J ends lost 5 bases and 2 bases, in that order; junction bases with no gene match: 6. CDR3 length: 15 residues. The germline gives CDR1 KGHSH, CDR2 LQKENI. The CDR3 loop reads CASSIGTGVTYEQYF. CDR3 sequence (DNA): TGTGCCAGCTCAATCGGGACAGGGGTAACCTACGAGCAGTACTTC.

The rearrangement uses TRBV6-1 and TRBJ2-1, with D possibly TRBD2 on 6 matching bases. CDR3 length equals 16 residues. Germline CDR1 reads MNHNS; CDR2 reads SASEGT. V lost 5 bases to trimming and J lost 6 bases, with 20 bases between them. DNA of the CDR3: TGTGCCAGCAGTTCGGCGAGACTAGGAACCCCCAATGAGCAGTTCTTC. Translating gives CASSSARLGTPNEQFF.

The chain has TRBV7-9 and TRBJ2-1, with D tentatively TRBD2 (5 bases). Per the germline V gene, CDR1 is SEHNR and CDR2 is FQNEAQ (reference sequence). The CDR3 consists of 13 residues. V lost 2 bases and J lost 8, with 10 bases in between. CDR3: CASSLFLAHEQFF. CDR3 bases: TGTGCCAGCAGCTTATTCCTAGCTCATGAGCAGTTCTTC.

This clonotype has a handful of counts. The V and J genes are TRBV6-8 and TRBJ2-1; possible D gene TRBD2, 5 bases. This CDR3 spans 14 amino acids. Germline V gene lookup returns CDR1 MNHGY and CDR2 SAAAGT. V lost 0 bases and J 9 bases, leaving 12 bases between the germline ends. The DNA of the CDR3 is TGTGCCAGCAGTTACTCGATGGAACTAGGTGAGCAGTTCTTC. It codes for CASSYSMELGEQFF.

The table lists this clonotype with a few counts. The rearrangement joins TRBV9 to TRBJ1-2; D is perhaps TRBD1 (6 bases). The V gene's germline CDR1 is SGDLS and CDR2 YYNGEE. V lost 6 bases to trimming and J lost 4 bases, with 16 bases between them. The CDR3 has 14 residues. CDR3 residues: CASTQMSDSYGYTF. The CDR3 nucleotides are TGTGCCAGCACCCAAATGTCGGACAGCTATGGCTACACCTTC.

The V and J genes are TRBV27 and TRBJ2-7; possible D gene TRBD2, 6 bases. V dropped 8 bases and J dropped 4 bases, with 15 bases sitting between them. The CDR3 is 13 residues long. Looked up from germline, CDR1 is MNHEY and CDR2 is SMNVEV (reference sequence). The CDR3 sequence: CASGQSGGYEQYF. CDR3 sequence (DNA): TGTGCCAGCGGCCAAAGCGGAGGGTACGAGCAGTACTTC.

This clonotype was recorded at least ten times. CDR3 sequence reads: CAWSVGVAGDTQYF. CDR3 nucleotide sequence: TGTGCCTGGAGTGTAGGGGTAGCGGGAGATACGCAGTATTTT. The V and J genes are TRBV30 and TRBJ2-3, with 7 bases lining up with TRBD2. Per germline, CDR1 GTSNPN and CDR2 SVGIG (reference sequence). Trimming cost V 0 bases and J 5 bases; bases outside gene matches: 5. The CDR3 has 14 residues.

This chain links TRBV19 with TRBJ2-1; D uncertain. This CDR3 has 15 residues. The germline gives CDR1 LNHDA, CDR2 SQIVND (reference sequence). Trimming stripped 1 base from V and 6 bases from J, with 13 bases between. The CDR3 protein is CASSIGLDEVNEQFF. In nucleotides, the CDR3 is TGTGCCAGTAGTATAGGGCTAGATGAGGTCAATGAGCAGTTCTTC.

The table lists this clonotype with many counts. The chain couples TRBV3-1 to TRBJ2-1, with D unclear. The germline CDR1 and CDR2 sequences are LGHDT and YNNKEL (reference sequence). This CDR3 has 13 amino acids. The V gene lost 0 bases and the J gene lost 4 bases, with 4 bases spanning the gap. In DNA, the CDR3 is TGTGCCAGCAGCCAAGATGGATACAATGAGCAGTTCTTC. Translated, it gives CASSQDGYNEQFF.

This clonotype has ten or more counts. The chain combines TRBV2 with TRBJ2-7; D not certain. Trimming took 7 bases from V and 6 from J, leaving 19 bases between them. Germline CDR1 SNHLY, CDR2 FYNNEI. This CDR3 comprises 14 residues. Written as DNA, the CDR3 is TGTGCCAGCAACCCTGCATCATCGGGCCTCGAGCAGTACTTC. Its translation: CASNPASSGLEQYF.

The chain employs TRBV19 and TRBJ2-2, with 8 bases identical to TRBD2. V lost 7 bases and J lost 6; bases outside the gene matches: 10. The CDR3 is made up of 15 amino acids. Germline CDR1 LNHDA, CDR2 SQIVND (reference sequence). The CDR3, as DNA: TGTGCCAGTATAACGAGCGGGAGCTTTGCCGGGGAGCTGTTTTTT. Its protein product is CASITSGSFAGELFF.

This clonotype came up many times. The gene calls are TRBV7-9 and TRBJ1-1, with D uncertain. The V gene's germline CDR1 is SEHNR and CDR2 FQNEAQ (reference sequence). The CDR3 totals 15 residues. Between the trimmed V and J ends, which lost 5 bases and 0 bases, there was a span of 13 bases. In DNA form, the CDR3 reads TGTGCCAGCAGCCCCATGACGGCCTTGAACACTGAAGCTTTCTTT. This sequence encodes CASSPMTALNTEAFF.

In its sample, this clonotype was seen many times. V is TRBV11-2 and J is TRBJ1-2, with 10 bases lining up with TRBD1. The CDR3 totals 16 residues. Germline loops: CDR1 SGHAT, CDR2 FQNNGV. J gave up 4 bases and V 0 bases, and 5 bases lay outside the gene matches. DNA of the CDR3: TGTGCCAGCAGCTTAGAGTCGACAGGGGGCGTCTATGGCTACACCTTC. This codes for CASSLESTGGVYGYTF. The entire variable domain, with the rest obtained from reference TRBV11-2 and TRBJ1-2, is as follows: EAGVAQSPRYKIIEKRQSVAFWCNPISGHATLYWYQQILGQGPKLLIQFQNNGVVDDSQLPKDRFSAERLKGVDSTLKIQPAKLEDSAVYLCASSLESTGGVYGYTFGSGTRLTVV.

This clonotype showed up many times. The gene calls are TRBV12-3 or TRBV12-4 and TRBJ2-5; 7 bases are a match to TRBD2. CDR3 size: 15 residues. The J segment lost 4 bases and the V segment lost 6 bases, leaving 11 bases of the junction unmatched. DNA of the CDR3: TGTGCCAGCAGCCCACAAGCGGGATTAGGAGAGACCCAGTACTTC. Amino acids: CASSPQAGLGETQYF.

This clonotype was observed many times. The chain links TRBV12-3 or TRBV12-4 to TRBJ2-5, with TRBD2 as a possible D gene (5 bases). The CDR3 sequence is 14 residues long. With 1 base removed from V and 5 bases from J, the gap between germline ends came to 11 bases. CDR3 in amino acids: CASSLGLASETQYF. Here the CDR3 DNA reads TGTGCCAGCAGTTTAGGGTTGGCTAGCGAGACCCAGTACTTC.

In this sample, this clonotype turned up a few times. The chain uses TRBV5-1 and TRBJ2-5, with 10 bases matching TRBD1. The CDR3 is 15 amino acids. CDR1 and CDR2 from the germline V gene are SGHRS and YFSETQ. Trimming removed 0 bases from V and 13 bases from J; junction bases left unmatched: 12. The CDR3 loop is CASSLERGQGNCRYF. The CDR3 DNA reads TGCGCCAGCAGCTTGGAACGGGGACAGGGGAATTGTAGGTACTTC.

This clonotype was picked up many times. V gene TRBV28 combines with J gene TRBJ2-7, with 9 bases matching TRBD2. CDR3 length: 12 residues. The J segment lost 7 bases and the V segment lost 6 bases, leaving 4 bases of the junction unmatched. Germline assignment: CDR1 MDHEN and CDR2 SYDVKM. The CDR3 loop reads CASRTSGSEQYF. Here the CDR3 DNA reads TGTGCCAGCAGGACTAGCGGAAGTGAGCAGTACTTC.

This chain connects TRBV29-1 to TRBJ2-5; D uncertain. The CDR3 is made up of 11 amino acids. CDR1 and CDR2 (germline): SQVTM, ANQGSEA. Trimming left V 3 bases short and J 7 bases short, with 9 bases between. The CDR3 loop is CSVDPLGTQYF. CDR3 coding DNA: TGCAGCGTTGACCCCTTGGGGACCCAGTACTTC.